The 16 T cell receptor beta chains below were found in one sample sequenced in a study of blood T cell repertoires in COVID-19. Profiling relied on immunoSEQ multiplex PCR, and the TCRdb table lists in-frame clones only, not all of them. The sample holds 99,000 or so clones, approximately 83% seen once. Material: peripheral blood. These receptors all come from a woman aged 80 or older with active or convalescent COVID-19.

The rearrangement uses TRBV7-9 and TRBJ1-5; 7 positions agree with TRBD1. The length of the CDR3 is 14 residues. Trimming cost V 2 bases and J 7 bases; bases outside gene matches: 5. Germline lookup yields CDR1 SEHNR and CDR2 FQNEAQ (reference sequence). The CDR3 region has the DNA TGTGCCAGCAGCTTAAAGGGGGCCGGACAGCCCCAGCATTTT. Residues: CASSLKGAGQPQHF.

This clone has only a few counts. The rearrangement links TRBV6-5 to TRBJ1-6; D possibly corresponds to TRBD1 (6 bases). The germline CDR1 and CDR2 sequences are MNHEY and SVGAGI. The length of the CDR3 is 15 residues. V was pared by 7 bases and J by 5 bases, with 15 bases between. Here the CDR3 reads CASTPQGFDNSPLHF. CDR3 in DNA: TGTGCCAGCACCCCACAGGGTTTCGATAATTCACCCCTCCACTTT.

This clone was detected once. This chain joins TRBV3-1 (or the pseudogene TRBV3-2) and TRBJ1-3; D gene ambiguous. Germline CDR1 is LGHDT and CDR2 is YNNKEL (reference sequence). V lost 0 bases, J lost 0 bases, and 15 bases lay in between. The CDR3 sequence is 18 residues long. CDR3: CASSQDLKNSRSGNTIYF. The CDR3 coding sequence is TGTGCCAGCAGCCAAGATCTCAAGAACAGCCGCTCTGGAAACACCATATATTTT.

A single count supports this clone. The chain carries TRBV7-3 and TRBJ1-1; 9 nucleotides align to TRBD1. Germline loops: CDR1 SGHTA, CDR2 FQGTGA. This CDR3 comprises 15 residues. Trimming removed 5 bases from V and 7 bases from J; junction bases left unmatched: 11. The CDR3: CASSRYHGTGSEAFF. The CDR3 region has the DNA TGTGCCAGCAGCCGCTACCATGGGACAGGGAGTGAAGCTTTCTTT.

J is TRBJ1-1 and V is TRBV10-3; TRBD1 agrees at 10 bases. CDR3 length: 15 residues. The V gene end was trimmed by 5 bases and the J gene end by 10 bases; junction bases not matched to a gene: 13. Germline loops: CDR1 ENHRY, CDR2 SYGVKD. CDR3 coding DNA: TGTGCCATCAGTAAAAGAGGACAGGGGGAGGTTGGAGCTTTCTTT. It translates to CAISKRGQGEVGAFF.

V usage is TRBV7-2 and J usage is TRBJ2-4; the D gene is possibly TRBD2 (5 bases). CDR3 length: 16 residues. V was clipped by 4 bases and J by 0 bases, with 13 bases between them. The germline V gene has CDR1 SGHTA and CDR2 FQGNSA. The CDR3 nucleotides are TGTGCCAGCAGCTCAGGACGGAGGCTAGCCAAAAACATTCAGTACTTC. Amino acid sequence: CASSSGRRLAKNIQYF.

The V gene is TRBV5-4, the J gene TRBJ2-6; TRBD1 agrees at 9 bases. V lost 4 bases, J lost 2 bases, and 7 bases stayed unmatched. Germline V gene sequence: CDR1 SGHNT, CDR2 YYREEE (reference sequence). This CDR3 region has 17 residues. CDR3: CASSHPGTGTGANVLTF. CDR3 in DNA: TGTGCCAGCAGCCACCCCGGGACAGGGACTGGGGCCAACGTCCTGACTTTC.

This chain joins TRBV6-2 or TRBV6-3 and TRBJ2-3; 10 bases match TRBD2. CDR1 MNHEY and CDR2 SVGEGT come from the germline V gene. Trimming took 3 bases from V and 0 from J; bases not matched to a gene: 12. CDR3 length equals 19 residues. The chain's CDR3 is CASSYLYPSGGPSTDTQYF. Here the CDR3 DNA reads TGTGCCAGCAGTTATCTGTATCCTAGCGGGGGCCCAAGCACAGATACGCAGTATTTT.

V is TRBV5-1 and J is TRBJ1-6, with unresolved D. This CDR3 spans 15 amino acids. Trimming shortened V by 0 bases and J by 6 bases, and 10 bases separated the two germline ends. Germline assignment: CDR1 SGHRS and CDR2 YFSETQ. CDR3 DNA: TGCGCCAGCAGCTTGGGCGGGGTCGCTAATTCACCCCTCCACTTT. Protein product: CASSLGGVANSPLHF.

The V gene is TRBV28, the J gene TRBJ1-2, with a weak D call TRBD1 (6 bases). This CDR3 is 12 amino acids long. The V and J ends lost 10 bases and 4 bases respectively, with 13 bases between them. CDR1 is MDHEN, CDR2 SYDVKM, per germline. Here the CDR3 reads CATGGGGYGYTF. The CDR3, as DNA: TGTGCCACCGGGGGAGGGGGCTATGGCTACACCTTC.

CDR3 coding DNA: TGTGCCAGCAGCGGAGGGACAGGTTGGAGCACTGAAGCTTTCTTT. This gives the protein CASSGGTGWSTEAFF. This chain links TRBV9 with TRBJ1-1, with 8 bases aligning to TRBD1. Germline V gene sequence: CDR1 SGDLS, CDR2 YYNGEE. After removal of 3 bases from V and 4 bases from J, the junction contained 8 bases not matched to a gene. This CDR3 is built from 15 residues.

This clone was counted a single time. Here the CDR3 reads CASSKNGQDLYGYTF. As DNA, the CDR3 is TGTGCCAGCAGCAAGAACGGACAGGACCTCTATGGCTACACCTTC. The chain recombines TRBV3-1 (or the pseudogene TRBV3-2) with TRBJ1-2, with 7 bases fitting TRBD1. The germline CDR1 and CDR2 sequences are LGHDT and YNNKEL (reference sequence). This CDR3 comprises 15 residues. V lost 5 bases and J lost 4; bases outside the gene matches: 10.

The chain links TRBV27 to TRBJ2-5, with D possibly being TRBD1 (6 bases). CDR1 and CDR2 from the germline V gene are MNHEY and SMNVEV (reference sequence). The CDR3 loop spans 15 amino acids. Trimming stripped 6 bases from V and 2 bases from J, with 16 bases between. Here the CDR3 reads CASRKDTGRQETQYF. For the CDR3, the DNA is TGTGCCAGCAGGAAGGATACAGGGCGGCAAGAGACCCAGTACTTC.

The CDR3, as DNA: TGTGCCAGTAGCCTGACAGGGGGCATAGATACGCAGTATTTT. Protein product: CASSLTGGIDTQYF. V usage is TRBV19 and J usage is TRBJ2-3; 10 bases agree with TRBD1. V shed 6 bases, J shed 5 bases, and the junction held 5 bases outside the gene matches. CDR1 and CDR2 from the germline V gene are LNHDA and SQIVND (reference sequence). The CDR3 spans 14 residues.

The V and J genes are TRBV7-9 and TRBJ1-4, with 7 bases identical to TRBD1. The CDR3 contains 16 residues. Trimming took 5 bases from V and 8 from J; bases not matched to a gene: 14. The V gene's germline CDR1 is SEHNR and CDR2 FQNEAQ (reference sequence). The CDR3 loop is CASSGDQGESLEKLFF. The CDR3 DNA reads TGTGCCAGCAGCGGAGACCAGGGGGAAAGCCTGGAAAAACTGTTTTTT.

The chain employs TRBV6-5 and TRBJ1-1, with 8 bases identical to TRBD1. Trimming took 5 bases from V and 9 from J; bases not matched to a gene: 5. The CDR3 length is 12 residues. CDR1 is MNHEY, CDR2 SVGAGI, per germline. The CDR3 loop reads CASSTTGGKAFF. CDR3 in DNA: TGTGCCAGCAGTACCACAGGGGGAAAAGCTTTCTTT.